This TCR beta chain was sequenced for a study of cytomegalovirus exposure and HLA in healthy donors. Study-wide results and limits: Across HLA loci, a later analysis found differing TCR association rates, with DRB1 most and HLA-C fewest. Confirmation in vitro established that a few CMV-associated chains were specific for CMV antigens. With high specificity and sensitivity, the classifier reportedly diagnosed cytomegalovirus status. Reports state that TCR beta sequences accurately predicted most subjects' HLA-A and HLA-B alleles.

This clone was observed a few times. As yet, its antigen is unknown. In the PCR, 60 Vbeta and 13 Jbeta primers were used. Some clones are missing from TCRdb's copy, which holds only in-frame ones; the method was immunoSEQ multiplex PCR. The sample lists roughly 150,000 clones, 50% to 75% occurring once. Germline CDR1 SGHRS, CDR2 YFSETQ. With V trimmed by 3 bases and J by 3 bases, 5 bases remained unmatched. This CDR3 has 14 residues. This TCR came from a woman aged 25 to 39 in good health and CMV-seropositive. The V gene is TRBV5-1, the J gene TRBJ1-2; TRBD1 matches 7 bases. Material: PBMCs. CDR3 sequence (DNA): TGCGCCAGCAGCTGGGACAGAGTTGACTATGGCTACACCTTC. This encodes CASSWDRVDYGYTF.